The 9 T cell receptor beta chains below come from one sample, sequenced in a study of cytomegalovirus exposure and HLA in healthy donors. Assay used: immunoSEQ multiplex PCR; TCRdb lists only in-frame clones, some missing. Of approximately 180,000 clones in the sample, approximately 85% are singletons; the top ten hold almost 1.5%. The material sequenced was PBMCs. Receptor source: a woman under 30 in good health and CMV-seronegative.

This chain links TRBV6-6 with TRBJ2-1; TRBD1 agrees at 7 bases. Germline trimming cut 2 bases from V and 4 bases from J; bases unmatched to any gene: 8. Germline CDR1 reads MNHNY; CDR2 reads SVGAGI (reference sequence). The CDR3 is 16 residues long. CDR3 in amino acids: CASSYPTGTDYNEQFF. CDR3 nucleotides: TGTGCCAGCAGTTACCCTACGGGGACAGATTACAATGAGCAGTTCTTC.

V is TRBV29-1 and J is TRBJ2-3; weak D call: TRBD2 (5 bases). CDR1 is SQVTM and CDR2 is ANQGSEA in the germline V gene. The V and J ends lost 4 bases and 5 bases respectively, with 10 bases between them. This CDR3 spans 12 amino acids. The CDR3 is CSVASLGDTQYF. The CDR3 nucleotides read TGCAGCGTTGCTAGCCTGGGAGATACGCAGTATTTT.

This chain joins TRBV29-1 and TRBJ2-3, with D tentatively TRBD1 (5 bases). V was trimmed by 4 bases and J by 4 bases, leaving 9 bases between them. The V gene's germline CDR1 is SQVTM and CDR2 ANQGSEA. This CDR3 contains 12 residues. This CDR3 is CSVGQRPDTQYF. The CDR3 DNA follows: TGCAGCGTTGGACAGAGGCCAGATACGCAGTATTTT.

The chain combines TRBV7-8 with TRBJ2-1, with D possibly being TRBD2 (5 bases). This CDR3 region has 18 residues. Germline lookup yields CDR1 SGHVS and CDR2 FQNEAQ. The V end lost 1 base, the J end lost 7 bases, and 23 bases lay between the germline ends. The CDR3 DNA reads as TGTGCCAGCAGCTTAGTCCCCCCCGCGGCGGGTGCGTGGAATGAGCAGTTCTTC. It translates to CASSLVPPAAGAWNEQFF.

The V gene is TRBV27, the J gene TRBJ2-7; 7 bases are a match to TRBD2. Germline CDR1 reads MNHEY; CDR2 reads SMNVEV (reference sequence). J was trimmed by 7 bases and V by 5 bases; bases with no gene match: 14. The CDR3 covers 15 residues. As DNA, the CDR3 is TGTGCCAGCAGTCTACAGCGGGAACGCCCCGGTGAGCAGTACTTC. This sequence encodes CASSLQRERPGEQYF.

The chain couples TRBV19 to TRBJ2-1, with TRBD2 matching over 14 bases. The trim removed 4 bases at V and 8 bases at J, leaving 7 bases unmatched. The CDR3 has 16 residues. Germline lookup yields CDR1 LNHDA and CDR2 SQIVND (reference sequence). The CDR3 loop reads CASSTGTSGRTDEQFF. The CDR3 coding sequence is TGTGCCAGTAGTACCGGGACTAGCGGGAGAACGGATGAGCAGTTCTTC.

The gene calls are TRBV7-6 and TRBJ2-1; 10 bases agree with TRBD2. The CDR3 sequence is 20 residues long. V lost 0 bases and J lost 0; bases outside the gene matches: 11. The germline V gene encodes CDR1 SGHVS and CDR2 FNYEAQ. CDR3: CASSLARTSGIPSSYNEQFF. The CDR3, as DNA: TGTGCCAGCAGCTTAGCTCGGACTAGCGGTATCCCGAGCTCCTACAATGAGCAGTTCTTC.

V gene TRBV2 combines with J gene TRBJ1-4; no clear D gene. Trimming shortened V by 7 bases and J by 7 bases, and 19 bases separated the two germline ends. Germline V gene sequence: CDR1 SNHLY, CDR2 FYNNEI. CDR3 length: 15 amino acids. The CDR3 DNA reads TGTGCCAGCACCACCTTGGGTACATCTAGTGAAAAACTGTTTTTT. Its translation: CASTTLGTSSEKLFF.

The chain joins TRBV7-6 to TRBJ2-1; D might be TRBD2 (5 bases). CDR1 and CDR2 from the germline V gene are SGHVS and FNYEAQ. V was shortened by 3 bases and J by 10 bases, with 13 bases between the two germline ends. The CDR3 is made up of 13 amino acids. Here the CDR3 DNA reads TGTGCCAGCAGCTTGTCCCCCGAGCGGGAGCAGTTCTTC. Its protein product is CASSLSPEREQFF.